This paragraph reports one T cell receptor beta chain. CDR1 is GTSNPN and CDR2 is SVGIG in the germline V gene (reference sequence). The CDR3 has 12 amino acids. V lost 0 bases, J lost 11 bases, and 14 bases lay in between. Those enrolled, adults aged about 18 to 89 years, came from about two dozen US areas. The sample belongs to a study of blood T cell repertoires in COVID-19. Assay: immunoSEQ multiplex PCR; the TCRdb copy retains only in-frame clones and omits some. The sample holds under 350,000 clones, 75% to 90% seen once. Sequencing input: PBMCs or T cells enriched from blood (not recorded which). The chain couples TRBV30 to TRBJ2-7; TRBD1 might be the D (5 bases). The receptor's source is a woman aged 40-49 years who had recovered from COVID-19. CDR3 amino acids: CAWSVATRVKYF. CDR3 nucleotide sequence: TGTGCCTGGAGTGTAGCCACCAGGGTAAAGTACTTC.